What follows is one T cell receptor beta chain and its context. Its antigen is as yet unknown. This entry is derived from a study of PD-L1 blockade in urothelial cancer. In the study overall: T cells were recovered from blood samples at a median of around 150,000.

Germline CDR1 and CDR2: SGHRS and YFSETQ. Trimming took 2 bases from V and 1 from J; bases not matched to a gene: 6. This CDR3 spans 18 amino acids. Sample numbers ranged from 1 to 8 per patient, encompassing pretreatment and on-treatment collections. General study findings and limits: Durable-benefit patients had greater expansion of tumor-associated blood clones at 3 weeks.

The method was immunoSEQ multiplex PCR; TCRdb's version includes in-frame clones alone and lacks a portion of them. This table holds 45,000 or so clones, around 88% found once. The receptor was isolated from a man older than 75 with urothelial cancer. The chain has TRBV5-1 and TRBJ2-1; 13 bases fit TRBD2. The sample consisted of PBMCs, taken around atezolizumab (anti-PD-L1) treatment. In DNA, the CDR3 is TGCGCCAGCAGCTTTAGGACTAGCGGGAGTAGGTCCTACAATGAGCAGTTCTTC. This translates into CASSFRTSGSRSYNEQFF.